The 10 T cell receptor beta chains reported below all come from one sample, sequenced in a study of glioma-infiltrating T cells after dendritic cell vaccination. Data came from immunoSEQ multiplex PCR; TCRdb stores just in-frame clones and leaves some out. The sample has over 90,000 clones; more than 75% are singletons. The sample here was blood, taken before dendritic cell vaccination. These receptor sequences come from a human donor with glioblastoma.

This chain joins TRBV7-6 and TRBJ2-2; D is possibly TRBD1 (5 bases). The CDR3 length is 15 residues. Germline V gives CDR1 SGHVS, CDR2 FNYEAQ. Trimming took 2 bases from V and 3 from J, leaving 10 bases between them. The CDR3 DNA follows: TGTGCCAGCAGCTTAAGGGGCCGGGACACCGGGGAGCTGTTTTTT. As protein: CASSLRGRDTGELFF. Drawing the rest from reference TRBV7-6 and TRBJ2-2, the complete variable domain is GAGVSQSPRYKVTKRGQDVALRCDPISGHVSLYWYRQALGQGPEFLTYFNYEAQQDKSGLPNDRFSAERPEGSISTLTIQRTEQRDSAMYRCASSLRGRDTGELFFGEGSRLTVL.

The chain has TRBV9 and TRBJ2-1; TRBD2 might be the D (6 bases). V was pared by 3 bases and J by 4 bases, with 17 bases between. There are 16 residues in the CDR3. The germline V gene encodes CDR1 SGDLS and CDR2 YYNGEE. CDR3 residues: CASSGGLGGTYNEQFF. The CDR3 bases are TGTGCCAGCAGCGGGGGACTTGGCGGGACTTACAATGAGCAGTTCTTC.

The V gene is TRBV2, the J gene TRBJ1-1; 7 bases are shared with TRBD1. Germline V gene sequence: CDR1 SNHLY, CDR2 FYNNEI. The CDR3 extends over 13 amino acids. After removal of 8 bases from V and 2 bases from J, the junction contained 5 bases not matched to a gene. DNA of the CDR3: TGTGCCAGCCTGAGGGGGCCTAACACTGAAGCTTTCTTT. Its protein product is CASLRGPNTEAFF.

This clone appeared a single time. The gene calls are TRBV10-3 and TRBJ1-2; possible D gene TRBD1, 5 bases. V lost 0 bases, J lost 8 bases, and 16 bases lay in between. CDR3 length equals 15 residues. CDR1 is ENHRY, CDR2 SYGVKD, per germline. The CDR3 is CAISESGQGLQGYTF. CDR3 coding DNA: TGTGCCATCAGTGAGTCGGGTCAGGGACTTCAGGGCTACACCTTC.

This clone was seen a few times. The CDR3 here is CASSLSMGLELYEQYF. The CDR3 nucleotides are TGTGCCAGCAGTTTATCAATGGGACTAGAACTCTACGAGCAGTACTTC. The rearrangement uses TRBV27 and TRBJ2-7, with TRBD2 identical over 8 bases. Germline trimming cut 0 bases from V and 3 bases from J; bases unmatched to any gene: 7. The germline V gene encodes CDR1 MNHEY and CDR2 SMNVEV (reference sequence). There are 16 residues in the CDR3.

This rearrangement joins TRBV29-1 to TRBJ1-1, with TRBD1 matching over 12 bases. This CDR3 is built from 15 residues. CDR1 is SQVTM, CDR2 ANQGSEA, per germline. After removal of 7 bases from V and 4 bases from J, the junction contained 10 bases not matched to a gene. CDR3 DNA: TGCAGCGCTTCCGGGACAGGGGGCAAAGTCACTGAAGCTTTCTTT. It translates to CSASGTGGKVTEAFF.

This rearrangement joins TRBV4-2 to TRBJ2-7; 10 nucleotides align to TRBD2. This CDR3 is 15 amino acids long. Germline assignment: CDR1 LGHNA and CDR2 YNFKEQ. V was pared by 1 base and J by 7 bases, with 7 bases of the junction left unmatched. The CDR3 DNA sequence: TGTGCCAGCAGCCAAGCTACTAGCGGGAAATTGGAGCAGTACTTC. Its translation is CASSQATSGKLEQYF.

The chain combines TRBV19 with TRBJ1-5; D may be TRBD1 (6 bases). V was clipped by 5 bases and J by 4 bases, with 18 bases between them. CDR3 length: 16 residues. CDR1 is LNHDA and CDR2 is SQIVND in the germline V gene (reference sequence). CDR3 amino acids: CASSQPPGAGNQPQHF. The CDR3 DNA follows: TGTGCCAGTAGTCAGCCCCCAGGGGCGGGTAATCAGCCCCAGCATTTT.

CDR3 nucleotides: TGTGCCAGCAGTCGGGACTCAGAGTACGAGCAGTACTTC. Its protein is CASSRDSEYEQYF. V is TRBV5-4 and J is TRBJ2-7, with D tentatively TRBD2 (6 bases). The CDR3 sequence is 13 residues long. V was shortened by 5 bases and J by 4 bases, with 13 bases between the two germline ends. Germline CDR1 is SGHNT and CDR2 is YYREEE (reference sequence).

The chain has TRBV5-6 and TRBJ2-2; TRBD2 agrees at 8 bases. This CDR3 has 17 residues. The germline gives CDR1 SGHDT, CDR2 YYEEEE. Trimming removed 3 bases from V and 3 bases from J; junction bases left unmatched: 10. The CDR3 loop is CASSSPPAGGDTGELFF. DNA of the CDR3: TGTGCCAGCAGCTCTCCCCCCGCGGGAGGCGACACCGGGGAGCTGTTTTTT.